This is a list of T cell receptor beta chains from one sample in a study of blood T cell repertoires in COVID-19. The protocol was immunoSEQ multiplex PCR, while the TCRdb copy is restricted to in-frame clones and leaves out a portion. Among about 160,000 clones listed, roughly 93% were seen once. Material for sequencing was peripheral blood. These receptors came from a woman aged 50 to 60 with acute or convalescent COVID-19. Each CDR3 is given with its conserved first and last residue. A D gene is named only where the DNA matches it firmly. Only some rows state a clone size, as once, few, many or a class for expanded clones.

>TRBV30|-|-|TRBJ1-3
CAWSVRQRSGNTIYF
TGTGCCTGGAGTGTAAGACAGCGCTCTGGAAACACCATATATTTT
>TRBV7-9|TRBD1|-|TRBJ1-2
CASSSQTGRNYGYTF
TGTGCCAGCAGCTCACAGACAGGGAGGAACTATGGCTACACCTTC
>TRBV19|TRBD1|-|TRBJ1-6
CASRGRRDRVDNSPLHF
TGTGCCAGTAGGGGAAGGCGGGACAGGGTAGATAATTCACCCCTCCACTTT
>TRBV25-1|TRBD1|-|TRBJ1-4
CASSESWTGPDGKLFF
TGTGCCAGCAGTGAATCCTGGACAGGGCCTGATGGAAAACTGTTTTTT
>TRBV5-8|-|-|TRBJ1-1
CASRPDSEAFF
TGTGCCAGCAGGCCAGACAGCGAAGCTTTCTTT
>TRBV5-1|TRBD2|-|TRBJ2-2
CASSLTGGSNTGELFF
TGCGCCAGCAGCTTGACCGGGGGGTCGAACACCGGGGAGCTGTTTTTT
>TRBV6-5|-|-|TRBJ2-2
CASRDYTGELFF
TGTGCCAGCAGGGACTACACCGGGGAGCTGTTTTTT
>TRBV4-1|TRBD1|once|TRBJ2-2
CASSQVGTATGELFF
TGCGCCAGCAGCCAAGTAGGGACAGCCACCGGGGAGCTGTTTTTT
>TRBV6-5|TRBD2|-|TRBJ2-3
CASRQTSGTDTQYF
TGTGCCAGCAGACAGACTAGCGGCACAGATACGCAGTATTTT
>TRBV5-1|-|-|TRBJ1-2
CASSASPHAGYGYTF
TGCGCCAGTAGCGCATCCCCCCATGCCGGCTATGGCTACACCTTC
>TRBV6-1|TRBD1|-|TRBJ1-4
CASSDRGQEKLFF
TGTGCCAGCAGTGACAGGGGGCAGGAAAAACTGTTTTTT
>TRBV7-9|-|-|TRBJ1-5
CASSLLGADQPQHF
TGTGCCAGCAGCTTACTGGGGGCCGATCAGCCCCAGCATTTT
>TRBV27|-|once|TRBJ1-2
CASSFSSEGYGYTF
TGTGCCAGCAGTTTTTCTTCGGAGGGCTATGGCTACACCTTC
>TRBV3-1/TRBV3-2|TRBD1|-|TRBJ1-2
CASSQWTGGVLKGYTF
TGTGCCAGCAGCCAGTGGACAGGGGGAGTATTAAAAGGCTACACCTTC
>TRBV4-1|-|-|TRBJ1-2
CASSQDLDSYYGYTF
TGCGCCAGCAGCCAAGATCTGGACAGTTACTATGGCTACACCTTC
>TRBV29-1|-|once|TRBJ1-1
CSVELAFF
TGCAGCGTTGAACTGGCTTTCTTT
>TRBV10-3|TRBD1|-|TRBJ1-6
CAISELGQGSPLHF
TGTGCCATCAGTGAGTTGGGACAGGGTTCACCCCTCCACTTT
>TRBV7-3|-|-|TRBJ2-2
CASSLTAGTGELFF
TGTGCCAGCAGCTTAACGGCGGGGACCGGGGAGCTGTTTTTT
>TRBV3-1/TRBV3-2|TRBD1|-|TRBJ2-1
CASSQKQGRFNEQFF
TGTGCCAGCAGCCAAAAACAGGGGCGGTTTAATGAGCAGTTCTTC
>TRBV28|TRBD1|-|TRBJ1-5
CASSGTGRLSQPQHF
TGTGCCAGCAGTGGGACAGGGCGTTTGTCACAGCCCCAGCATTTT
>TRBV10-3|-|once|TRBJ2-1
CAISDNSYRGGYNEQFF
TGTGCCATCAGTGATAACAGTTACAGGGGGGGGTACAATGAGCAGTTCTTC
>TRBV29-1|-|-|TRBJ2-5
CSSSNQGGGETQYF
TGCAGCTCAAGCAACCAGGGGGGAGGAGAGACCCAGTACTTC
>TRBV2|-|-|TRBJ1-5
CASSDRRGSQPQHF
TGTGCCAGCAGTGACAGGCGCGGGAGTCAGCCCCAGCATTTT
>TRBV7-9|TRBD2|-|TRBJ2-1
CASSLGGTINEQFF
TGTGCCAGCAGCTTGGGGGGGACTATCAATGAGCAGTTCTTC
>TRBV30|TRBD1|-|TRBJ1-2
CAWSPGQSNYGYTF
TGTGCCTGGAGCCCGGGACAGAGTAACTATGGCTACACCTTC
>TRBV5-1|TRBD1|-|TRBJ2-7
CASSLDGTGRGQYF
TGCGCCAGCAGCTTGGATGGGACAGGGCGTGGGCAGTACTTC